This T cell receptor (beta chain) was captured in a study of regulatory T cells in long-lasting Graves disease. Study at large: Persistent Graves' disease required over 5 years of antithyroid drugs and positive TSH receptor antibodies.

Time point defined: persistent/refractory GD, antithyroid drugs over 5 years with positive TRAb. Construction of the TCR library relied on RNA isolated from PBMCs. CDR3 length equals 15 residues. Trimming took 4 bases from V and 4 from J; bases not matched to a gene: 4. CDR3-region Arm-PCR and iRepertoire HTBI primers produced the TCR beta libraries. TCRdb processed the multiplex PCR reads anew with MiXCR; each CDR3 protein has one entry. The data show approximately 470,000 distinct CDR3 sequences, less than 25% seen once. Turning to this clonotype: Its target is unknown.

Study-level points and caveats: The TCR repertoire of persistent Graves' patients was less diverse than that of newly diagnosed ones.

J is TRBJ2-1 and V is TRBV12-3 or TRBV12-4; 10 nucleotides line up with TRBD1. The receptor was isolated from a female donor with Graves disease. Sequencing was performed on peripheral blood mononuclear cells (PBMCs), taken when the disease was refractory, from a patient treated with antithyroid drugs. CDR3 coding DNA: TGTGCCAGCAGTTCTCCGGGACAGGGGTACAATGAGCAGTTCTTC. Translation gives CASSSPGQGYNEQFF.